This T cell receptor beta chain originates from a study of blood T cells in healthy people across ages. Ten or more counts support this clonotype. Its antigen is unknown. V was clipped by 2 bases and J by 5 bases; unmatched bases: 8. Germline CDR1 MNHNY, CDR2 SVGAGI (reference sequence). This CDR3 has 16 amino acids. Together with a sample-barcoded 5' primer, a J-beta primer mix was included in a second PCR lasting about 6 to 11 cycles. TCRdb re-called the 5' RACE reads with MiXCR, one entry per CDR3 protein. Of 500,000 to 700,000 distinct CDR3 sequences in the sample, about 30% were seen once. General study points: In the absence of known donor CMV status, changes in expanded clonotypes were possibly confounded. Naive T cell percentage showed a strong correlation with the diversity of TCR beta.

All donors came from Russia, were Caucasian and healthy, and spanned ages roughly 6 to 100. Per individual sample, total RNA of at least 5.5 micrograms was extracted. The receptor comes from a woman aged 80 or over in good health. This rearrangement joins TRBV6-6 to TRBJ2-5; TRBD2 agrees at 10 bases. Sequencing was carried out using blood. The DNA of the CDR3 is TGTGCCAGCAGTTACCCTAAGCGGGGGGGCGGGGAGACCCAGTACTTC. This codes for CASSYPKRGGGETQYF.